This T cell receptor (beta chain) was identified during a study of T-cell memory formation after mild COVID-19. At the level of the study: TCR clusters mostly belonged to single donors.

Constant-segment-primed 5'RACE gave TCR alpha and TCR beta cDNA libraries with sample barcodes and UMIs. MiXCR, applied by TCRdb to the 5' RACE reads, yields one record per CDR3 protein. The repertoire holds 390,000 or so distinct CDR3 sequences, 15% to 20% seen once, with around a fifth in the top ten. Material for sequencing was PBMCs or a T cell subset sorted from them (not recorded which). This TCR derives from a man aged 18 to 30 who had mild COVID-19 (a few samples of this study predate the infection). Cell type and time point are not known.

This CDR3 reads CASSLRGLGEAFF. The CDR3 DNA reads as TGTGCCAGCAGCTTAAGGGGGCTGGGTGAAGCTTTCTTT. This rearrangement joins TRBV7-2 to TRBJ1-1, with TRBD1 identical over 7 bases. CDR1 and CDR2 from the germline V gene are SGHTA and FQGNSA. The CDR3 extends over 13 amino acids. V shed 2 bases, J shed 7 bases, and the junction held 4 bases outside the gene matches.